This T cell receptor (beta chain) originates from a study of response to subunit inactivated influenza vaccine. This clonotype was picked up a small number of times. Its cognate antigen is unknown. TCRdb ran MiXCR on the RT-PCR reads and lists one entry per CDR3 protein. The sample lists around 570,000 distinct CDR3 sequences; approximately 7.7% were seen once. Regarding the study as a whole: That few new T cells are recruited by each seasonal influenza vaccination was the authors' suggestion.

The sequence came from a man between 50 and 75 years old who received an inactivated influenza vaccine. The sample in question was PBMCs from blood, obtained roughly 24 months after vaccination.

This CDR3 reads CASSYFSQGRSGANVLTF. The DNA for the CDR3 is TGTGCCAGCAGTTACTTCTCACAGGGACGGTCTGGGGCCAACGTCCTGACTTTC. V usage is TRBV6-5 and J usage is TRBJ2-6; D may be TRBD1 (6 bases). Germline V gene sequence: CDR1 MNHEY, CDR2 SVGAGI. With 1 base removed from V and 1 base from J, the gap between germline ends came to 14 bases. The CDR3 runs 18 residues.